What follows is one T cell receptor (beta chain) and its context. TCRdb used MiXCR to reprocess the RT-PCR reads, holding one entry per CDR3 protein. The top ten hold approximately 11% of the sample, which has a few hundred thousand distinct CDR3 sequences, about 11% seen once. The data stem from a study of response to subunit inactivated influenza vaccine. Germline assignment: CDR1 SNHLY and CDR2 FYNNEI. Between the trimmed V and J ends, which lost 9 bases and 2 bases, there was a span of 10 bases. The CDR3 runs 12 residues. These same data were also listed under a study on T cells expressing NK-cell markers. That publication notes: Generation of TCR beta cDNA was performed by 5'RACE template switching incorporating UMIs.

Sequencing was performed on PBMCs from blood, taken on the day of vaccination. The V and J genes are TRBV2 and TRBJ1-2; tentative D call: TRBD1 (5 bases). This TCR was sampled from a man between 50 and 59 years old who received an inactivated influenza vaccine. In nucleotides, the CDR3 is TGTGCCAGATCCGACAGAAACTATGGCTACACCTTC. It yields the protein CARSDRNYGYTF. Combining the CDR3 with reference TRBV2 and TRBJ1-2 gives the whole variable domain EPEVTQTPSHQVTQMGQEVILRCVPISNHLYFYWYRQILGQKVEFLVSFYNNEISEKSEIFDDQFSVERPDGSNFTLKIRSTKLEDSAMYFCARSDRNYGYTFGSGTRLTVV.